This TCR beta chain was sequenced during a study of blood T cell repertoires in COVID-19 (dated by TCRdb to 2020 to 2021). With respect to the entire study: The collaborator samples originated in the United States, Italy and Spain and spanned the acute and convalescent phases of COVID-19. The prospective study material was composed of cDNA or gDNA derived from T cells, B-cell-depleted T cells, or PBMCs. The dataset comprised deeply sampled blood TCRbeta repertoires from subjects exposed to, actively infected with, or recovered from COVID-19. The repertoires were made available in a free public database intended to serve as a resource for research on the immune response to SARS-CoV-2. The samples were drawn from the first 160 participants of the ongoing ImmuneRACE study and from 1,254 subjects provided by 6 global collaborators. Nearly every sample came with metadata listing a de-identified subject ID, COVID-19 status, age in years and sex. Where available, HLA class I and class II types were obtained from metadata supplied by the sample provider rather than from assay-based typing.

The research as a whole found: The quantity of clinical and demographic metadata differed by source and by participant and was supplied without curation.

The germline V gene encodes CDR1 SEHNR and CDR2 FQNEAQ (reference sequence). The CDR3 runs 15 residues from the cysteine to the phenylalanine. CDR3 DNA only is kept here, 45 bases in frame from base 1. V is shortened by 8 bases, J by 8 bases, and the region joining them spans 21 bases. TCRbeta CDR3 regions were amplified from genomic DNA using the immunoSEQ Assay, a bias-controlled multiplex PCR. Under the source paper's analysis protocol: The number of nucleated cells in each sample was estimated by amplification of reference gene primers within the assay. To quantify the absolute abundance of each unique TCRbeta CDR3 rearrangement, sequence reads were collapsed and filtered. For each sample, productive Simpson clonality was calculated by taking the square root of Simpson's diversity index across productive rearrangements. The immuneACCESS repertoire file appears here via TCRdb, limited to in-frame rearrangements. These files lack a portion of the clones; in checked studies, under half of the deficit traces to unresolved V genes, and the cause of the others is not known. That table gives V, J and clone size, and the DNA gave D and trimming. The sample table lists roughly 40,000 clones, over 70% of them with a count of one. The ten largest clones capture 25% to 30% of the sample.

Concerning this clone: Its antigen is not yet known. No quality values exist for individual bases; no much larger clone is one base distant.

Each collaborating institution followed its own protocols to collect whole blood in K2EDTA tubes. For TCRbeta analysis, collaborators shipped samples in one of three forms: frozen whole blood, isolated PBMCs, or DNA extracted from either of those sample types. Sequencing used peripheral blood. The chain uses TRBV7-9 and TRBJ1-4; TRBD1 might be the D gene, on 5 matching bases. This clonotype was obtained from a man older than 75 with active or convalescent COVID-19. The sequence in DNA is TGTGCCAGCGCCTTTCGCTCAGGGTCGAACGAAAAACTGTTTTTT. It specifies CASAFRSGSNEKLFF.